The subject of this entry is one TCR beta chain. Its specificity is unknown. Donors, healthy HIV-negative adults, lacked recent acute infections or vaccinations. Deep level was the assay's run setting. Libraries were prepared by immunoSEQ multiplex PCR; TCRdb keeps only in-frame clonotypes and omits some of them. The table shows around 440,000 clones, with roughly four fifths occurring only once. This sample is drawn from a study of shared clonotypes between healthy human individuals. Broader study findings: Sequencing depth was expected to affect clonotype sharing among donors.

The sequencing sample was made of PBMCs. The sequence came from a woman aged 40-49 years in good health. Some clones in this sample may be carry-over from other donors' samples.

This CDR3 is CSVEDGWGVTEAFF. Here the CDR3 DNA reads TGCAGCGTTGAAGATGGATGGGGAGTCACTGAAGCTTTCTTT. The gene calls are TRBV29-1 and TRBJ1-1, with D unclear. With 0 bases removed from V and 4 bases from J, the gap between germline ends came to 12 bases. Germline values: CDR1 SQVTM, CDR2 ANQGSEA. The CDR3 spans 14 residues.